A selection of T cell receptor beta chains follows, all from one sample in a study of cytomegalovirus exposure and HLA in healthy donors. This table comes from immunoSEQ multiplex PCR, and its TCRdb copy is limited to in-frame clones, with some not included. This table holds 95,000 to 150,000 clones, 80% found once. Sequencing used PBMCs. The receptors derive from a man under 40 in good health and CMV-seronegative. The CDR3 runs from the conserved cysteine through the conserved F or W. The D gene is left open where the match is weak. Clone size is given for some rows only: seen once, a few or many times, or a class if the clone is expanded.

.	TRBV5-6	.	TRBJ1-1	TGTGCCAGCAGCGAGCGGGGGCTTCCTGGACCTGAAGCTTTCTTT	CASSERGLPGPEAFF
.	TRBV7-9	TRBD1	TRBJ2-7	TGTGCCAGCAGCTTAGGTGACAGGGTTTACGAGCAGTACTTC	CASSLGDRVYEQYF
.	TRBV11-2	TRBD2	TRBJ2-3	TGTGCCAGCAGCTTAGGCGGGGGGCCCGATACGCAGTATTTT	CASSLGGGPDTQYF
.	TRBV6-5	TRBD1	TRBJ2-2	TGTGCCAGCGGCTGGACAGGGGGCCCCGGGGAGCTGTTTTTT	CASGWTGGPGELFF
few	TRBV28	.	TRBJ2-5	TGTGCCAGCAGTCCACAGGACGGGTACCAAGAGACCCAGTACTTC	CASSPQDGYQETQYF
.	TRBV4-3	.	TRBJ1-3	TGCGCCAGCAGCCAAGATGGGTCCAGGCCTGGAAACACCATATATTTT	CASSQDGSRPGNTIYF
few	TRBV30	.	TRBJ1-3	TGTGCCTGGAGTGTAATACAGCAGGACACCATATATTTT	CAWSVIQQDTIYF
.	TRBV4-1	.	TRBJ2-1	TGCGCCAGCAGCCAGTACTACAATGAGCAGTTCTTC	CASSQYYNEQFF
.	TRBV5-1	.	TRBJ2-7	TGCGCCAGCGGCCGGGATCTATCCTACGAGCAGTACTTC	CASGRDLSYEQYF
.	TRBV6-5	TRBD1	TRBJ1-2	TGTGCCAGCCGAAAGGGACAGGGCCCCACCTATGGCTACACCTTC	CASRKGQGPTYGYTF
.	TRBV6-5	.	TRBJ1-1	TGTGCCAGCATTCGAGGGGGAACGGCGACCACTGAAGCTTTCTTT	CASIRGGTATTEAFF
.	TRBV2	TRBD2	TRBJ2-2	TGTGCCAGCAGTGAAGGACTAGCGGGGGGGTTCACCGGGGAGCTGTTTTTT	CASSEGLAGGFTGELFF
.	TRBV7-9	.	TRBJ2-7	TGTGCCAGCAGCGAAGGGAGTAGGGCCTACGAGCAGTACTTC	CASSEGSRAYEQYF
.	TRBV5-4	.	TRBJ1-4	TGTGCCAGCAGCTTGGTAGTAGTGGGGGGAGCTAATGAAAAACTGTTTTTT	CASSLVVVGGANEKLFF
.	TRBV30	.	TRBJ1-2	TGTGCCTGGAGTTTGCGGTTCTATGGCTACACCTTC	CAWSLRFYGYTF
.	TRBV11-3	.	TRBJ1-5	TGTGCCAGCAGGGGCCAGCCCCAGCATTTT	CASRGQPQHF
.	TRBV5-1	TRBD1	TRBJ1-6	TGCGCCAGCAGCTTGATGACAGGGGGCTGGAATTCACCCCTCCACTTT	CASSLMTGGWNSPLHF
.	TRBV20-1	.	TRBJ1-2	TGCAGTGCTCGGGAGGAAGGCTGCACCTTC	CSAREEGCTF
few	TRBV29-1	.	TRBJ1-1	TGCAGCGTTGAAGGGTCGGCAGGTCGGTACACTGAAGCTTTCTTT	CSVEGSAGRYTEAFF
few	TRBV6-5	TRBD1	TRBJ1-5	TGTGCCAGCAGTTCGGACAGGGAGGTTACGCCCCAGCATTTT	CASSSDREVTPQHF
.	TRBV7-9	TRBD1	TRBJ1-5	TGTGCCAGCAGCTTAGTAGGACAGGGAAAATGGGGCAATCAGCCCCAGCATTTT	CASSLVGQGKWGNQPQHF